The entry that follows covers one TCR beta chain sequence. Its antigen is undetermined. This specimen comes from a study of cytomegalovirus exposure and HLA in healthy donors. Study-level information: Most donors, 70% to 85% of over 350 genotyped, fell in the Caucasian-associated ancestry cluster.

Per germline, CDR1 SGHRS and CDR2 YFSETQ. The germline V and J ends were trimmed by 0 bases and 1 base, with 7 bases remaining between them. The CDR3 contains 14 residues. The study ran its PCR with 60 Vbeta and 13 Jbeta primers. TCRdb's table, derived via immunoSEQ multiplex PCR, lists solely in-frame clones and lacks some. The table lists about 180,000 clones, almost 85% of them singletons, with more than 0.4% in the top ten. Study-wide results and limits: Fewer N-insertions (relative to the roughly 630-donor mean) were reportedly seen in an Asian-associated ancestry cluster in a later analysis. Sequencing had likely introduced a cluster of highly shared sequence variants as an artifact. Looking again later, the authors saw that most CMV-associated TCR beta chains seemed HLA-restricted.

The TCR was taken from a woman aged 45-60 years in good health and CMV-seronegative. Sequencing was done on a sample of PBMCs. The chain carries TRBV5-1 and TRBJ2-5; D uncertain. The CDR3 nucleotides are TGCGCCAGCAGCTTGGGAACTACCCAAGAGACCCAGTACTTC. Translating gives CASSLGTTQETQYF. Variable domain in full (rest from reference TRBV5-1 and TRBJ2-5): KAGVTQTPRYLIKTRGQQVTLSCSPISGHRSVSWYQQTPGQGLQFLFEYFSETQRNKGNFPGRFSGRQFSNSRSEMNVSTLELGDSALYLCASSLGTTQETQYFGPGTRLLVL.